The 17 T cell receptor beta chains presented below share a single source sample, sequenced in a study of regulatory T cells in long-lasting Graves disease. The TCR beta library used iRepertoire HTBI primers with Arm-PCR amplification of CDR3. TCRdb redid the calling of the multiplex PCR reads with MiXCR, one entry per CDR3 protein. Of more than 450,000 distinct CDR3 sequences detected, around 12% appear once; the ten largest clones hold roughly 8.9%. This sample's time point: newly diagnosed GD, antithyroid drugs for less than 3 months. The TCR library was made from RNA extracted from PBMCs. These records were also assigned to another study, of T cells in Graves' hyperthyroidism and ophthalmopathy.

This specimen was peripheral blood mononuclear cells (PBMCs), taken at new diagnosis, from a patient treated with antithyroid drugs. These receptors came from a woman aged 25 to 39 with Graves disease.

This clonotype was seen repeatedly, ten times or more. As DNA, the CDR3 is TGTGCCAGCAGCTTATTACAGGGATATATCACGAACACCGGGGAGCTGTTTTTT. It is translated as CASSLLQGYITNTGELFF. V and J are TRBV7-8 and TRBJ2-2; D is possibly TRBD1 (6 bases). The CDR3 loop spans 18 amino acids. Germline V gene lookup returns CDR1 SGHVS and CDR2 FQNEAQ. The V end lost 2 bases, the J end lost 0 bases, and 16 bases lay between the germline ends. The entire variable domain, with the rest obtained from reference TRBV7-8 and TRBJ2-2, is as follows: GAGVSQSPRYKVAKRGQDVALRCDPISGHVSLFWYQQALGQGPEFLTYFQNEAQLDKSGLPSDRFFAERPEGSVSTLKIQRTQQEDSAVYLCASSLLQGYITNTGELFFGEGSRLTVL.

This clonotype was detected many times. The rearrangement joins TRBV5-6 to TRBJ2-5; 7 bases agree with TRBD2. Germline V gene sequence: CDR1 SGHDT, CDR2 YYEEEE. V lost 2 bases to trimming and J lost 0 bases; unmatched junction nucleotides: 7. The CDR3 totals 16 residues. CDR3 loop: CASSFSSGEYQETQYF. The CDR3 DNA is TGTGCCAGCAGCTTCTCTAGCGGAGAGTACCAAGAGACCCAGTACTTC.

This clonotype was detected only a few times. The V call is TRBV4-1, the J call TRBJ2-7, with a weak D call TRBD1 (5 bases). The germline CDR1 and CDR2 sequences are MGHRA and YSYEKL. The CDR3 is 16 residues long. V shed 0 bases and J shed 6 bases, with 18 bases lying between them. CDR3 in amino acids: CASSQDYPRDVGEQYF. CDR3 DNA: TGCGCCAGCAGCCAAGATTACCCCAGGGATGTAGGCGAGCAGTACTTC.

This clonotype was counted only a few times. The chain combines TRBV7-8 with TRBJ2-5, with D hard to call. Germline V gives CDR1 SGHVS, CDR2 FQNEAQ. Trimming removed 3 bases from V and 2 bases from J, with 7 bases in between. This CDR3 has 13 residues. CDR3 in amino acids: CASSFQFQETQYF. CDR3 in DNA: TGTGCCAGCAGCTTTCAGTTTCAAGAGACCCAGTACTTC.

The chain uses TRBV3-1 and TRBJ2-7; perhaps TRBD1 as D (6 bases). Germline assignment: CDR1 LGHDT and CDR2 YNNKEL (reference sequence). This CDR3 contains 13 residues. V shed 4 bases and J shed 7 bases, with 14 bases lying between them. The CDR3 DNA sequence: TGTGCCAGCAGCCGGCACTCCCAGGGGGAGCAGTACTTC. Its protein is CASSRHSQGEQYF.

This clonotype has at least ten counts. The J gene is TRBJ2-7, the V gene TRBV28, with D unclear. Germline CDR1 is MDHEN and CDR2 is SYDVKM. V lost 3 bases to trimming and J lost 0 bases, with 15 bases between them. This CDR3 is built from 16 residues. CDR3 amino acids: CASSLRNGISSYEQYF. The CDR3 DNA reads TGTGCCAGCAGTTTGAGGAATGGCATAAGCTCCTACGAGCAGTACTTC. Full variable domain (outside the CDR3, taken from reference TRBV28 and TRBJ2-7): DVKVTQSSRYLVKRTGEKVFLECVQDMDHENMFWYRQDPGLGLRLIYFSYDVKMKEKGDIPEGYSVSREKKERFSLILESASTNQTSMYLCASSLRNGISSYEQYFGPGTRLTVT.

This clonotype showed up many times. CDR3 nucleotide sequence: TGTGCCATCAGAGCACAGGGGGTGAGCACAGATACGCAGTATTTT. Translating it yields CAIRAQGVSTDTQYF. The chain employs TRBV10-3 and TRBJ2-3; TRBD1 matches 8 bases. This CDR3 is built from 15 residues. CDR1 and CDR2 (germline): ENHRY, SYGVKD. J lost 0 bases, V lost 6 bases, and 5 bases had no gene match.

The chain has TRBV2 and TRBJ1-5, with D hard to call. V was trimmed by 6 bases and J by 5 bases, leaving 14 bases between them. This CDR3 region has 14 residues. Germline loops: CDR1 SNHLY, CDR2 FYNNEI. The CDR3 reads CASSPDGGYQPQHF. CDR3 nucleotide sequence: TGTGCCAGCAGCCCCGACGGAGGTTATCAGCCCCAGCATTTT.

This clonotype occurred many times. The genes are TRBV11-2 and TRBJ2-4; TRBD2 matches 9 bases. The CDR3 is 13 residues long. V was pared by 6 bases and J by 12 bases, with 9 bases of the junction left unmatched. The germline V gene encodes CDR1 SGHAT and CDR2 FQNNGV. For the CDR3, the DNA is TGTGCCAGCAGGAGAGAGGGGGGACTAGCTCAGTACTTC. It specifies CASRREGGLAQYF.

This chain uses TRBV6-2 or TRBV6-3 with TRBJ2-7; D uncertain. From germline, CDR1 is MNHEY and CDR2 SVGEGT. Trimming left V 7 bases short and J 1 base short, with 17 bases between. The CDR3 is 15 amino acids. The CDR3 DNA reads TGTGCCAGCACAAAAGCCCCAGGAGCATCCTACGAGCAGTACTTC. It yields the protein CASTKAPGASYEQYF.

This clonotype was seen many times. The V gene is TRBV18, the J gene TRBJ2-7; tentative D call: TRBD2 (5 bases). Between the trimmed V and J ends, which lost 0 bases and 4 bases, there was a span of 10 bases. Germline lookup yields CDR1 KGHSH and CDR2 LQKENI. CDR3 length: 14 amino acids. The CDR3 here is CASSPPTRGYEQYF. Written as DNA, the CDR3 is TGTGCCAGCTCACCACCGACCCGGGGATACGAGCAGTACTTC.

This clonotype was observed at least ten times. CDR3 loop: CATSEGTGYGEQYF. DNA of the CDR3: TGTGCCACCAGTGAGGGGACAGGTTACGGAGAGCAGTACTTC. This chain links TRBV24-1 with TRBJ2-7; 8 nucleotides match TRBD1. The CDR3 is made up of 14 amino acids. Germline values: CDR1 KGHDR, CDR2 SFDVKD. J was trimmed by 7 bases and V by 4 bases; bases with no gene match: 8.

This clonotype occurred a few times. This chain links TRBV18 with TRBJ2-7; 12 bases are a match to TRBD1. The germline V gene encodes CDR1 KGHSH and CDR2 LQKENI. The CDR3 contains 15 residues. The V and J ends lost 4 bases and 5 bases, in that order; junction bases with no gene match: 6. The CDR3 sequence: CASSLTGTGGDEQYF. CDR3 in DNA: TGTGCCAGCTCACTTACCGGGACAGGGGGCGACGAGCAGTACTTC.

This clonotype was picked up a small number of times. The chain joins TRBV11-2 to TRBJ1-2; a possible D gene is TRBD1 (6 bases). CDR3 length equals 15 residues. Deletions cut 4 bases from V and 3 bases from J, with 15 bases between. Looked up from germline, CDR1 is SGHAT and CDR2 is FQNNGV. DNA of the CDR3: TGTGCCAGCAGCTCGTCAGGGGTGGGTTACTATGGCTACACCTTC. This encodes CASSSSGVGYYGYTF.

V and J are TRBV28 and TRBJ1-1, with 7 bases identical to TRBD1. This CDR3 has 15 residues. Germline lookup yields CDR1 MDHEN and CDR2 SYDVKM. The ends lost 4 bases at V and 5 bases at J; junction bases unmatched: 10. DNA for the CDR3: TGTGCCAGCAGTTCCGGGGTGACAGGGCTGACTGAAGCTTTCTTT. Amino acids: CASSSGVTGLTEAFF.

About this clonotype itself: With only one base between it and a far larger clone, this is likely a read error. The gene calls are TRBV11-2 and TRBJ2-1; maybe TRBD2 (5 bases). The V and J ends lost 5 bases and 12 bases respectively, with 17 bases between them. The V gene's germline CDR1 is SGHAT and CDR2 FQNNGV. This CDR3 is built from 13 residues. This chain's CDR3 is CASSAGARDGQFF. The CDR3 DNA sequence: TGTGCCAGCAGCGCAGGCGCGAGGGATGGGCAGTTCTTC.

In nucleotides, the CDR3 is TGTGCCAGCAGCTTGGGATTTCGGCTAGTCGGCACAGATACGCAGTATTTT. As protein: CASSLGFRLVGTDTQYF. The chain recombines TRBV5-5 with TRBJ2-3, with D unresolved. The V gene lost 0 bases and the J gene lost 1 base, with 15 bases spanning the gap. The CDR3 consists of 17 residues. Germline-derived CDR1 and CDR2 are SGHKS and YYEKEE (reference sequence).